A selection of T cell receptor beta chains follows, all from one sample in a study of persistence of HIV-infected CD4 T cells. The repertoire was sequenced with immunoSEQ multiplex PCR; TCRdb's copy has only in-frame clones and lacks some. The sample yields just under 65,000 clones, about four fifths seen once. Their cognate antigens are unknown. The sample here was CD4+ T cells sorted from PBMCs after approximately 20-hour stimulation, taken from a patient who received antiretroviral therapy. Receptors originate from an adult man with HIV who was CMV-seropositive. The CDR3 runs from the conserved cysteine through the conserved F or W. The order of the fields is V gene, CDR3 length, J gene, D gene, clone size, CDR3 DNA, CDR3 protein. A D gene is named only where the DNA matches it firmly. Clone size is not always given. Where it is, it says once, few, many or a class for expanded clones.

TRBV6-5	13	TRBJ2-2	TRBD2	few	TGTGCCAGCAGCCCACTAGCGATCGGGGAGCTGTTTTTT	CASSPLAIGELFF
TRBV3-1/TRBV3-2	12	TRBJ2-7	TRBD1	.	TGTGCCAGCAGCCAGACAGGGGACGAGCAGTACTTC	CASSQTGDEQYF
TRBV11-3	15	TRBJ2-3	.	.	TGTGCCAGCAGTTCCGGTGGGCGAGCCACAGATACGCAGTATTTT	CASSSGGRATDTQYF
TRBV14	14	TRBJ2-7	.	.	TGTGCCAGCAGCCAAGATATAACCGCGAAAGAGCAGTACTTC	CASSQDITAKEQYF
TRBV27	13	TRBJ1-1	TRBD1	.	TGTGCCAGCAGAACGACAGGGATCACTGAAGCTTTCTTT	CASRTTGITEAFF
TRBV14	15	TRBJ1-1	.	.	TGTGCCAGCAGCCTCGGGGTGACTTTGAACACTGAAGCTTTCTTT	CASSLGVTLNTEAFF
TRBV19	15	TRBJ2-3	.	.	TGTGCCAGTAGTCTCCTGGGGACTGCCTTGGGTACGCAGTATTTT	CASSLLGTALGTQYF
TRBV2	11	TRBJ1-4	.	.	TGTGCCAGCACCGAGAGCGAAAAACTGTTTTTT	CASTESEKLFF
TRBV19	13	TRBJ2-1	TRBD1	.	TGTGCCAGTAATGACAGGGGGCGGAATGAGCAGTTCTTC	CASNDRGRNEQFF
TRBV2	13	TRBJ1-1	.	.	TGTGCCAGCAGTCAGACCCCGAACACTGAAGCTTTCTTT	CASSQTPNTEAFF
TRBV28	16	TRBJ2-1	.	.	TGTGCCAGCAGTCCCTCGCTAGCGAGCGCCTACAATGAGCAGTTCTTC	CASSPSLASAYNEQFF
TRBV4-2	18	TRBJ2-3	TRBD2	.	TGTGCCAGCAGCCAAGATTGGGCGGGGGGCATAAGATCAGATACGCAGTATTTT	CASSQDWAGGIRSDTQYF
TRBV5-8	13	TRBJ1-2	.	medium-sized	TGTGCCAGCAGCTTGTTATGGCCTAATGGCTACACCTTC	CASSLLWPNGYTF
TRBV9	17	TRBJ2-3	TRBD2	few	TGTGCCAGCAGCGGCTTGACTAGCGGGGGCCCCGGGGATACGCAGTATTTT	CASSGLTSGGPGDTQYF
TRBV18	16	TRBJ1-4	.	.	TGTGCCAGCTCACCCCGCATAACAGGGCCGAATGAAAAACTGTTTTTT	CASSPRITGPNEKLFF
TRBV28	14	TRBJ2-7	TRBD1	.	TGTGCCAGCAGTACAGGACAGGGGGCGGGCGAGCAGTACTTC	CASSTGQGAGEQYF
TRBV5-1	15	TRBJ1-5	TRBD1	.	TGCGCCAGCAGCTTGTCGGGACAGGCAAATCAGCCCCAGCATTTT	CASSLSGQANQPQHF
TRBV9	13	TRBJ1-2	.	.	TGTGCCAGCAGCCCCGGGACTACCGATGGCTACACCTTC	CASSPGTTDGYTF
TRBV12-3/TRBV12-4	13	TRBJ1-5	.	few	TGTGCCAGCAGTGAGACACAAAATCAGCCCCAGCATTTT	CASSETQNQPQHF
TRBV18	15	TRBJ2-2	.	once	TGTGCCAGCTTCCGAGACAGGAGAAGCGCCGGGGAGCTGTTTTTT	CASFRDRRSAGELFF
TRBV9	16	TRBJ2-7	.	.	TGTGCCAGCAGCGTAAAGGGCGGAGCGGGTGTCTACGAGCAGTACTTC	CASSVKGGAGVYEQYF
TRBV2	14	TRBJ2-7	TRBD2	.	TGTGCCAGCTTGGGACTAGTCAGCTCCTACGAGCAGTACTTC	CASLGLVSSYEQYF
TRBV2	13	TRBJ2-1	TRBD1	once	TGTGCCAGCAAGGGGGCGCCCGGCAATGAGCAGTTCTTC	CASKGAPGNEQFF
TRBV23-1	17	TRBJ1-1	.	once	TGCGCCAGCAGTCGGGCAGGCCCCTACCCCACGGACACTGAAGCTTTCTTT	CASSRAGPYPTDTEAFF
TRBV6-5	14	TRBJ1-6	.	few	TGTGCCAGCAGTTATGATATAGGTCATTCACCCCTCCACTTT	CASSYDIGHSPLHF
TRBV2	16	TRBJ2-3	TRBD2	few	TGTGCCAGCAGGTACGGGACTAGCGGGGGCACAGATACGCAGTATTTT	CASRYGTSGGTDTQYF
TRBV29-1	13	TRBJ2-7	TRBD2	.	TGCAGCGTCTTAGCGGGGGGTCCCTACGAGCAGTACTTC	CSVLAGGPYEQYF
TRBV19	16	TRBJ1-3	.	.	TGTGCCAGTACCATAGGGGGAAGTTACACTGGAAACACCATATATTTT	CASTIGGSYTGNTIYF
TRBV2	14	TRBJ1-1	TRBD1	few	TGTGCCAGCAGAGGACAGGGGATGAACACTGAAGCTTTCTTT	CASRGQGMNTEAFF
TRBV28	12	TRBJ1-2	.	.	TGTGCCAGCAGCCCGGACAGCTATGGCTACACCTTC	CASSPDSYGYTF
TRBV29-1	11	TRBJ1-4	.	.	TGCAGCGTTGCGCGGGGGGAAAAACTGTTTTTT	CSVARGEKLFF
TRBV14	14	TRBJ1-5	.	few	TGTGCCAGCAGCCAAGGAGTCTGTAATCAGCCCCAGCATTTT	CASSQGVCNQPQHF
TRBV6-5	16	TRBJ1-1	.	.	TGTGCCAGCAGTTCCTACAGGGCGACCGTGAACACTGAAGCTTTCTTT	CASSSYRATVNTEAFF
TRBV29-1	13	TRBJ1-2	.	medium-sized	TGCAGCGTTGTAATCAGGGCTAACTATGGCTACACCTTC	CSVVIRANYGYTF
TRBV9	14	TRBJ2-7	.	few	TGTGCCAGCAGCGTCCAGGGATTCTCCTACGAGCAGTACTTC	CASSVQGFSYEQYF
TRBV28	15	TRBJ1-3	.	few	TGTGCCAGCAGTTTTACCGTGAACTCTGGAAACACCATATATTTT	CASSFTVNSGNTIYF
TRBV28	17	TRBJ2-2	.	.	TGTGCCAGCAGTCTTTTGGACAGCCTGGTCAACACCGGGGAGCTGTTTTTT	CASSLLDSLVNTGELFF
TRBV5-4	15	TRBJ1-4	.	.	TGTGCCAGCAGCTTGGGTCCTGCAACTAATGAAAAACTGTTTTTT	CASSLGPATNEKLFF
TRBV6-5	15	TRBJ1-2	TRBD1	.	TGTGCCAGCAGGTCCTACGAGGGACAGCGCTATGGCTACACCTTC	CASRSYEGQRYGYTF
TRBV5-1	16	TRBJ2-1	TRBD2	.	TGCGCCAGCAGCTTGGGTTCTAGCGGGGGTCGCAATGAGCAGTTCTTC	CASSLGSSGGRNEQFF
TRBV18	16	TRBJ2-7	TRBD1	.	TGTGCCAGCTCGCCCCGATGGGGACAGGGGATCCACGAGCAGTACTTC	CASSPRWGQGIHEQYF
TRBV11-2	15	TRBJ1-6	.	.	TGTGCCAGCAGCTTAAATCGGCAGCCTAATTCACCCCTCCACTTT	CASSLNRQPNSPLHF
TRBV7-8	16	TRBJ2-1	TRBD2	once	TGTGCCAGCAGCTTAGGCCCTGTTCGCGGGGGATATGAGCAGTTCTTC	CASSLGPVRGGYEQFF
TRBV6-2/TRBV6-3	14	TRBJ1-1	TRBD1	.	TGTGCCAGCAGTGGGGGGGACAGGCCCCAGAGGGCTTTCTTT	CASSGGDRPQRAFF
TRBV9	15	TRBJ2-3	TRBD2	.	TGTGCCAGCAGCGTCCTTAGCGGGGACACAGATACGCAGTATTTT	CASSVLSGDTDTQYF
TRBV10-2	14	TRBJ1-5	TRBD1	.	TGCGCCAGCAGGGGACAGGGTGGTAATCAGCCCCAGCATTTT	CASRGQGGNQPQHF
TRBV3-1/TRBV3-2	15	TRBJ2-3	TRBD1	.	TGTGCCAGCAGTCCCGGGACAGGGGGCACAGATACGCAGTATTTT	CASSPGTGGTDTQYF
TRBV3-1/TRBV3-2	14	TRBJ2-3	.	.	TGTGCCAGCAGCGCTCTCCGACCGGGGGATACGCAGTATTTT	CASSALRPGDTQYF
TRBV7-2	14	TRBJ1-2	.	.	TGTGCCAGCAGCCCCTACGGACAGAACTATGGCTACACCTTC	CASSPYGQNYGYTF
TRBV5-5	13	TRBJ1-2	.	.	TGTGCCAGCAGCTTCACAGATACCTATGGCTACACCTTC	CASSFTDTYGYTF
TRBV29-1	12	TRBJ1-2	.	.	TGCAGCGCGGACGGGTTTAACTATGGCTACACCTTC	CSADGFNYGYTF
TRBV7-8	15	TRBJ1-2	.	few	TGTGCCAGCAGCTCTCGCCCCCAGGTCAACTATGGCTACACCTTC	CASSSRPQVNYGYTF
TRBV20-1	10	TRBJ2-7	.	.	TGCAGTGCAGGACAGACTGAGCAGTACTTC	CSAGQTEQYF
TRBV30	13	TRBJ1-1	.	few	TGTGCCTGGAGTGTTGAGGTATACACTGAAGCTTTCTTT	CAWSVEVYTEAFF
TRBV12-3/TRBV12-4	13	TRBJ1-2	.	.	TGTGCCAGCAGCCCCGACAGAAGTTATGGCTACACCTTC	CASSPDRSYGYTF
TRBV6-6	17	TRBJ2-3	TRBD2	once	TGTGCCAGCAGTCCCCTAGAGTGGCGGGGGAACACAGATACGCAGTATTTT	CASSPLEWRGNTDTQYF
TRBV3-1/TRBV3-2	16	TRBJ1-3	TRBD1	.	TGTGCCAGCAGCCAAGACAGGGGGATAGGTGGAAACACCATATATTTT	CASSQDRGIGGNTIYF
TRBV5-8	15	TRBJ1-4	.	.	TGTGCCAGCAGCCTCCAGGGTGCAACTAATGAAAAACTGTTTTTT	CASSLQGATNEKLFF
TRBV28	15	TRBJ1-1	.	.	TGTGCCAGCAGGGATCAGGGGAAATGGAACACTGAAGCTTTCTTT	CASRDQGKWNTEAFF